These T cell receptor beta chains were read from a single sample in a study of blood T cell repertoires in COVID-19. Assay: immunoSEQ multiplex PCR; the TCRdb copy retains only in-frame clones and omits some. The repertoire holds 250,000 to 350,000 clones, with 92% as singletons. Sequencing input: PBMCs or T cells enriched from blood (not recorded which). These receptors were obtained from a woman aged 30 to 39 who had recovered from COVID-19. Both conserved end residues are part of each CDR3. A D gene is named only where the DNA matches it firmly.

v_call	d_call	j_call	cdr3_aa	cdr3_nt
TRBV6-5	NA	TRBJ1-1	CASSYGQMNTEAFF	TGTGCCAGCAGTTATGGACAGATGAACACTGAAGCTTTCTTT
TRBV9	NA	TRBJ1-3	CASSTGFGNTIYF	TGTGCCAGCAGTACAGGGTTCGGAAACACCATATATTTT
TRBV5-1	NA	TRBJ1-2	CASSLTGPLDTYGYTF	TGCGCCAGCAGCTTGACAGGCCCCCTCGATACCTATGGCTACACCTTC
TRBV30	NA	TRBJ1-1	CAWKGRENTEAFF	TGTGCCTGGAAGGGGCGGGAGAACACTGAAGCTTTCTTT
TRBV19	NA	TRBJ1-2	CASSIGPGLLGYTF	TGTGCCAGTAGTATAGGCCCGGGTCTCCTTGGCTACACCTTC
TRBV28	NA	TRBJ1-1	CASSWGDTEAFF	TGTGCCAGCAGTTGGGGGGACACTGAAGCTTTCTTT
TRBV4-3	TRBD1	TRBJ2-6	CASSQLQGLSGANVLTF	TGCGCCAGCAGCCAACTACAGGGGCTCTCGGGGGCCAACGTCCTGACTTTC
TRBV6-2/TRBV6-3	NA	TRBJ2-7	CASSSGSLQYEQYF	TGTGCCAGCAGTTCTGGCTCTCTCCAGTACGAGCAGTACTTC
TRBV30	TRBD1	TRBJ1-2	CAWSPEGAGYTF	TGTGCCTGGAGTCCTGAGGGGGCGGGCTACACCTTC
TRBV18	NA	TRBJ1-2	CASSPQTETNYGYTF	TGTGCCAGCTCACCACAGACGGAGACTAACTATGGCTACACCTTC
TRBV19	TRBD2	TRBJ2-1	CASSMFLAGSYNEQFF	TGTGCCAGTAGTATGTTTTTAGCGGGCTCCTACAATGAGCAGTTCTTC
TRBV4-1	NA	TRBJ2-2	CASSPKEGRDTGELFF	TGCGCCAGCAGCCCAAAGGAGGGCCGGGACACCGGGGAGCTGTTTTTT
TRBV7-9	NA	TRBJ1-4	CASSKFPRAGGLKTRKLFF	TGTGCCAGCAGTAAATTCCCCAGGGCCGGGGGGCTAAAGACCCGAAAACTGTTTTTT
TRBV10-3	NA	TRBJ2-2	CAISERAGTGELFF	TGTGCCATCAGTGAGAGGGCGGGCACCGGGGAGCTGTTTTTT
TRBV5-5	NA	TRBJ1-4	CASSFSQSQGGEKLFF	TGTGCCAGCAGCTTTTCGCAGTCGCAGGGCGGCGAAAAACTGTTTTTT
TRBV28	NA	TRBJ2-3	CASSPRRGAWVGTQYF	TGTGCCAGCAGCCCCAGAAGAGGAGCATGGGTGGGTACGCAGTATTTT